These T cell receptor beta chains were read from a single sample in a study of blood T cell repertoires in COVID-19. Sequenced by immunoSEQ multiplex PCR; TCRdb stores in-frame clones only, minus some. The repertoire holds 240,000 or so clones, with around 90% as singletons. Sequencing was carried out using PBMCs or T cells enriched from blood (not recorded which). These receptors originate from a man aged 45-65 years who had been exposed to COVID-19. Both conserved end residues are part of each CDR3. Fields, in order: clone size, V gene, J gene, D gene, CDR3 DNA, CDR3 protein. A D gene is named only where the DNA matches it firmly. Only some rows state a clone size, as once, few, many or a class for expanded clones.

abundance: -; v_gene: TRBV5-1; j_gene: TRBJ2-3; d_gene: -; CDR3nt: TGCGCCAGCAGCGCACCCGGCGGGGGCACAGATACGCAGTATTTT; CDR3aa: CASSAPGGGTDTQYF
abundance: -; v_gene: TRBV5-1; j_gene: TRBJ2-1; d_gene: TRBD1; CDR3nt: TGCGCCAGCAGACCGGGACAGGGGCGGTACGATGAGCAGTTCTTC; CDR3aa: CASRPGQGRYDEQFF
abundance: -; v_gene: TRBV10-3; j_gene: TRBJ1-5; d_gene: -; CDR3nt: TGTGCCATCAGTGAAGAAAGAGGGAAAGATCAGCCCCAGCATTTT; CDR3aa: CAISEERGKDQPQHF
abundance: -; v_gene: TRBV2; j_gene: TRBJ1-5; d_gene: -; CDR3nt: TGTGCCAGCAAAATAAATCAGCCCCAGCATTTT; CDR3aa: CASKINQPQHF
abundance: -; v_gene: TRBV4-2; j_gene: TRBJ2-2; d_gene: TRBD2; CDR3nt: TGTGCCAGCAGCCAAGAGGGAGGGACCAACACCGGGGAGCTGTTTTTT; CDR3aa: CASSQEGGTNTGELFF
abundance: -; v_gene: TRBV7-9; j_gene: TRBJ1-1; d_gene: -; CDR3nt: TGTGCCAGCAGCTTACTACCAGGGGTTAACACTGAAGCTTTCTTT; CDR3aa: CASSLLPGVNTEAFF
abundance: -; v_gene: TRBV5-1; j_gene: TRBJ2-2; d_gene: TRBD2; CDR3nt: TGCGCCAGCAGCGCCGGGACTAGCGGGAACACCGGGGAGCTGTTTTTT; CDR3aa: CASSAGTSGNTGELFF
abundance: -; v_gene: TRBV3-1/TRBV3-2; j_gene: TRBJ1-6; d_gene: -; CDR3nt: TGTGCCAGCAGCCAAGATGGGCCGGGAACAGTCCACTTT; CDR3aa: CASSQDGPGTVHF
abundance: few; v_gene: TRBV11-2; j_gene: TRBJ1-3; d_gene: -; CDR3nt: TGTGCCAGCAGCTTTGATAGGGGTCGAAACACCATATATTTT; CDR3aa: CASSFDRGRNTIYF
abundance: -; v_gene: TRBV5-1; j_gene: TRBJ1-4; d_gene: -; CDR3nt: TGCGCCAGCAGCTTGGACAAGATTAATGAAAAACTGTTTTTT; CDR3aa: CASSLDKINEKLFF
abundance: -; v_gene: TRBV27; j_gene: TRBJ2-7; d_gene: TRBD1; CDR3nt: TGTGCCAGCAGTCTACAGGGGTTCTACTACGAGCAGTACTTC; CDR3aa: CASSLQGFYYEQYF
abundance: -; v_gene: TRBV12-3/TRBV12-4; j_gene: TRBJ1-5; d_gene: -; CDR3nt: TGTGCCAGCGTACAGGGAGTGAATCAGCCCCAGCATTTT; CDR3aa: CASVQGVNQPQHF
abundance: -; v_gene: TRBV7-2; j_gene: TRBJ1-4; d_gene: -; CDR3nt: TGTGCCAGCAGCTTACAAAGACACGCAACTAATGAAAAACTGTTTTTT; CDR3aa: CASSLQRHATNEKLFF
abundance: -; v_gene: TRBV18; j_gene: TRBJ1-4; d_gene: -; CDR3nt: TGTGCCAGCATCAGGGGAACTAATGAAAAACTGTTTTTT; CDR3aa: CASIRGTNEKLFF
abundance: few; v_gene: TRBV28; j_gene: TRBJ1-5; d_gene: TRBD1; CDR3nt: TGTGCCAGTAAAGGACAGGGGTATCAGCCCCAGCATTTT; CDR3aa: CASKGQGYQPQHF
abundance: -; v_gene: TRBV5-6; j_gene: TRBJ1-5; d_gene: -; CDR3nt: TGTGCCAGCAGTTGGGCGGGTTCCTTTCAGCCCCAGCATTTT; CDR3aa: CASSWAGSFQPQHF
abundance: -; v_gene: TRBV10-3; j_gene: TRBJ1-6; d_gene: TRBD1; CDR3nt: TGTGCCATCAGTGCGATACAGGGGGCTCAGGCGGCTACTTCACCCCTCCACTTT; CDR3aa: CAISAIQGAQAATSPLHF
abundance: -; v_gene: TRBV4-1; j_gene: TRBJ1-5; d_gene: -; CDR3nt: TGCGCCAGCGCCCGCTCCGGGAATAGCAATCAGCCCCAGCATTTT; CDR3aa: CASARSGNSNQPQHF
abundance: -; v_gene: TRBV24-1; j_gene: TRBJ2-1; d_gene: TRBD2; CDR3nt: TGTGCCACCAGTGATTTGAACGGGAGGACTAAGTTCTTC; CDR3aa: CATSDLNGRTKFF
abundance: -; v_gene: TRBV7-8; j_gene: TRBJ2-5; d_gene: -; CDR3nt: TGTGCCAGCAGCTTAGATATGGAGACCCAGTACTTC; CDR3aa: CASSLDMETQYF
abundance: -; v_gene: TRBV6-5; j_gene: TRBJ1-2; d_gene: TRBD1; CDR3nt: TGTGCCAGCAGCTCACGGGACAGGGGAACATATGGCTACACCTTC; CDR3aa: CASSSRDRGTYGYTF
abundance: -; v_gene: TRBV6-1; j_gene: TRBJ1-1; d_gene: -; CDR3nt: TGTGCCAGCAGTGAAATTCTCAGGGCGTGGACTGAAGCTTTCTTT; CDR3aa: CASSEILRAWTEAFF
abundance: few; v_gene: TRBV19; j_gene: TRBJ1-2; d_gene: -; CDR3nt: TGTGCCAGTACCCAAACCAGGGGTTCCAGCTATGGCTACACCTTC; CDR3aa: CASTQTRGSSYGYTF
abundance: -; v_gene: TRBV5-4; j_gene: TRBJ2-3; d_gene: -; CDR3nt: TGTGCCAGCAGTCTATCTACAGATACGCAGTATTTT; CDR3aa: CASSLSTDTQYF
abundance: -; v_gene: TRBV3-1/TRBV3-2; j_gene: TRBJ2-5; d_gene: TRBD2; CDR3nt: TGTGCCAGCAGCCAAGATCCGGGACTAGCGGGAGGGCGAGAGACCCAGTACTTC; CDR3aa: CASSQDPGLAGGRETQYF
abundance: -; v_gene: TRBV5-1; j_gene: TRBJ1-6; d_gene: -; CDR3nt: TGCGCCAGCAGCTTGACGGGGTCACCCCTCCACTTT; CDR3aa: CASSLTGSPLHF
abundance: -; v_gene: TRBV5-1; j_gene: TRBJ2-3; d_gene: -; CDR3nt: TGCGCCAGCACACAGGCTACCTACCCCACAGATACGCAGTATTTT; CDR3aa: CASTQATYPTDTQYF
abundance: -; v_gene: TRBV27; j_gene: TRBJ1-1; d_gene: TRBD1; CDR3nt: TGTGCCAGCAGTGGTCGACAGGGGCGGACTGAAGCTTTCTTT; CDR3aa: CASSGRQGRTEAFF
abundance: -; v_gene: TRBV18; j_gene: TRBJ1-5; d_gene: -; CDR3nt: TGTGCCAGCTCACCGGGGAGGGGGGATCAGCCCCAGCATTTT; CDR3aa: CASSPGRGDQPQHF
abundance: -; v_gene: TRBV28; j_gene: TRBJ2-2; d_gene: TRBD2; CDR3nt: TGTGCCAGCAGTCCCAGCGGGACTATCACCGGGGAGCTGTTTTTT; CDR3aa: CASSPSGTITGELFF
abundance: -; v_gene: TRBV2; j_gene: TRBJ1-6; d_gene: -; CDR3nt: TGTGCCAGCAGTGAAACCCCGGTGAGCTCCTATAATTCACCCCTCCACTTT; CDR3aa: CASSETPVSSYNSPLHF
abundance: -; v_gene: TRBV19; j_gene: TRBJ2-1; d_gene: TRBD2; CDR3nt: TGTGCCAGTGCCGGGACTAGGGGGAGGGATGAGCAGTTCTTC; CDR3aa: CASAGTRGRDEQFF
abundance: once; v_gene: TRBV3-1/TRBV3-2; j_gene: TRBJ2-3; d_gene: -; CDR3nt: TGTGCCAGCAGCCAGTGGGGGGTAGGGATAACAGATACGCAGTATTTT; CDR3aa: CASSQWGVGITDTQYF
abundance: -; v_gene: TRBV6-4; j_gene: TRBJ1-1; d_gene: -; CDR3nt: TGTGCCAGCAGTGCCGAGGCCATGAACACTGAAGCTTTCTTT; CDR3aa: CASSAEAMNTEAFF
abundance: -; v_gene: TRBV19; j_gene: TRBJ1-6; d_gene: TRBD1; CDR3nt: TGTGCCAGTAGTGACAGGGGGCGTCGTTCACCCCTCCACTTT; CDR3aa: CASSDRGRRSPLHF
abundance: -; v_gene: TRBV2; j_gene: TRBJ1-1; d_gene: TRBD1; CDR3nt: TGTGCCAGCAGTCGAGAATCAGGGGGGACTGAAGCTTTCTTT; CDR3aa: CASSRESGGTEAFF
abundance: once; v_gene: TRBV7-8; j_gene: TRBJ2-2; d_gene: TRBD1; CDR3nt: TGTGCCAGCAGCCGTCTGGGGACAGGGGACTTCGGGGAGCTGTTTTTT; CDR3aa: CASSRLGTGDFGELFF
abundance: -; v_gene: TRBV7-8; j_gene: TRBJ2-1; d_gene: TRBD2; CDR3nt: TGTGCCAGCAGCTCGGTTATAGCGGGAGTGATCGTCTTC; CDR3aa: CASSSVIAGVIVF
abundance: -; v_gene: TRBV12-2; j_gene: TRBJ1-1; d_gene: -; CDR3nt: TGTGCAAGTCGCTCGATCATTCGCGGGGGGCGCGAGGCTTTCTTT; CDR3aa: CASRSIIRGGREAFF
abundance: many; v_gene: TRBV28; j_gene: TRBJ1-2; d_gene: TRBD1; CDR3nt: TGTGCCAGCACCGAACCGGGACAGCCTAACTATGGCTACACCTTC; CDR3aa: CASTEPGQPNYGYTF
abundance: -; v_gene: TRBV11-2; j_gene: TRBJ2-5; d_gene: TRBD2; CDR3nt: TGTGCCAGCAGCTTATCCGGGGGGGACGAGACCCAGTACTTC; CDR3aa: CASSLSGGDETQYF
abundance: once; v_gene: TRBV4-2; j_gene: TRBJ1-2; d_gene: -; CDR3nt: TGTGCCAGCAGCAACAATCAGGGATGGTATGGCTACACCTTC; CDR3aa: CASSNNQGWYGYTF
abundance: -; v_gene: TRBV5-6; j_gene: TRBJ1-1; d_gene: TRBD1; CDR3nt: TGTGCCAGCAGCTGGGGGGACAGGGAAACTGAAGCTTTCTTT; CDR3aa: CASSWGDRETEAFF
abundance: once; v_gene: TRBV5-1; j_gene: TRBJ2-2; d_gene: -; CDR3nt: TGCGCCAGCAGCTTGGTGACATTTCCGAACACCGGGGAGCTGTTTTTT; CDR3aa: CASSLVTFPNTGELFF
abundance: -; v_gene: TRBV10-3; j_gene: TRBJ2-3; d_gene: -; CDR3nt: TGTGCCATCAGTGATCTACGGGCCGGGGCAGATACGCAGTATTTT; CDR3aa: CAISDLRAGADTQYF
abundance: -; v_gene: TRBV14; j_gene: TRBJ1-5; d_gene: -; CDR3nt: TGTGCCAGCAGCCAAGGACAGAACAATCAGCCCCAGCATTTT; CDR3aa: CASSQGQNNQPQHF
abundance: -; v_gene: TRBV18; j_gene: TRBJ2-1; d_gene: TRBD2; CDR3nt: TGTGCCAGCTCACCAAGGACTAGCGGGAGTGATGAGCAGTTCTTC; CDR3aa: CASSPRTSGSDEQFF
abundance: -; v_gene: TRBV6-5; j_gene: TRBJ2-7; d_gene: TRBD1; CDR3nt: TGTGCCAGCAGGGACAGGGGGCCGTCCTACGAGCAGTACTTC; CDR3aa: CASRDRGPSYEQYF
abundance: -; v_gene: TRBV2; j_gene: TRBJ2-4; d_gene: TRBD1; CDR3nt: TGTGCCAGCAGTGAATGGGGACAGTCACCAGCCAAAAACATTCAGTACTTC; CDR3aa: CASSEWGQSPAKNIQYF
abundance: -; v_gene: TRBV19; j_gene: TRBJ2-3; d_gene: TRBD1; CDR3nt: TGTGCCAGTAGTATCGGGACAGGGAGGACAGATACGCAGTATTTT; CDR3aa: CASSIGTGRTDTQYF